Below, one T cell receptor beta chain is given with its context. Its antigen is not known. This sample was included in a study of T cells expressing NK-cell markers. Across the whole study: Seven of the eight sequenced donors were HCMV-seropositive; one was seronegative. General study points: For 5 to 7 donors, the dominant NKG2C+ clonotypes made up roughly 1.0-7.5% of their CD8+ T cells.

TCRdb re-called the 5' RACE reads; every CDR3 protein appears as one record, without DNA. In all, the sample yields about 190,000 distinct CDR3 sequences. The CDR3 contains 13 residues. Germline values: CDR1 DFQATT, CDR2 SNEGSKA (reference sequence). This receptor was taken from a man aged 18 to 69 in good health. The chain has TRBV20-1 and TRBJ1-3; the D gene TCRdb calls, TRBD1, cannot be checked with no DNA. The material sequenced was blood T cells: a sorted CD56 or NKG2C T cell subset, CD4+ or CD8+ T cells, or bulk PBMC T cells (not recorded which). The CDR3 protein is CSAYRDPGNTIYF.